This TCR beta chain comes out of a study of cytomegalovirus exposure and HLA in healthy donors (dated by TCRdb to about 2017). Regarding the study in general: A later analysis indicated that the roughly 130 validation repertoires were generated on the platform also employed for the 670 or so repertoires of the first cohort. In addition to the first cohort of around 670 subjects, a separate validation cohort of around 110 different subjects was used. The study was designed to test whether signatures of past pathogen exposure could be identified by cataloging public T cell receptors. The study combined high-throughput TCR immunosequencing, statistical association of individual TCRs with disease status, and machine learning to predict cytomegalovirus infection status. Beyond this particular receptor, the publication reports: In a later analysis, TCRs clustered in the first cohort were found to also tend to co-occur in the approximately 120 validation repertoires, with 90% to 95% of cluster scores above 0. In vitro tests confirmed that a few of the cytomegalovirus-associated TCR beta chains recognize cytomegalovirus antigens. The authors suggested that the approach could potentially be extended to other disease states and immunological phenotypes. A total of 150 to 200 TCR beta chains were listed by the study as associated with cytomegalovirus. The classifier was reported to diagnose cytomegalovirus status with high specificity and sensitivity in both the original cohort and the validation cohort. A later analysis had no HLA typing for the validation cohort, so co-occurrence there was scored across all 110 or so repertoires. Most TCR sequences were seen in very few donors, while some public TCRs were found in many individuals.

With respect to this clone: It lacks a known antigen. No qualities accompany the bases; no much larger clone lies one base away.

The CDR3 runs 14 amino acids, cysteine and phenylalanine included. Only the CDR3 portion is preserved as DNA: 42 bases, with reading frame beginning at the first base. The germline V gene gives CDR1 as KGHSH and CDR2 as LQKENI. Between the V and J ends, shortened by 2 bases and 2 bases respectively, the junction contains 6 bases. Library prep was done by the immunoSEQ multiplex PCR assay. As for the original processing: A statistical classification framework was built for diagnosing cytomegalovirus status from the catalog of TCR beta chain sequences. As stored in TCRdb, this immuneACCESS dataset retains in-frame rearrangements with V and J assigned. A fraction of the clones does not appear; measured against another copy, unresolved V genes explain less than half of the discrepancy, and the remainder lacks a known reason. The V and J calls and clone size were taken over from that table, and D and trimming were inferred from the DNA. Present in this sample are 250,000 to 300,000 clones, around 89% of which were seen just once. About 0.36% of the sample comes from the top ten.

The donors were included in the validation cohort of some 110 subjects, a group kept apart from the roughly 700-subject first cohort. This chain joins TRBV18 to TRBJ2-2; no D segment can be confidently identified. The receptor was derived from a woman under 30 in good health and CMV-seronegative. Source material: PBMCs. The CDR3: CASSPNRNTGELFF. The sequenced DNA is TGTGCCAGCTCACCAAACAGAAACACCGGGGAGCTGTTTTTT.